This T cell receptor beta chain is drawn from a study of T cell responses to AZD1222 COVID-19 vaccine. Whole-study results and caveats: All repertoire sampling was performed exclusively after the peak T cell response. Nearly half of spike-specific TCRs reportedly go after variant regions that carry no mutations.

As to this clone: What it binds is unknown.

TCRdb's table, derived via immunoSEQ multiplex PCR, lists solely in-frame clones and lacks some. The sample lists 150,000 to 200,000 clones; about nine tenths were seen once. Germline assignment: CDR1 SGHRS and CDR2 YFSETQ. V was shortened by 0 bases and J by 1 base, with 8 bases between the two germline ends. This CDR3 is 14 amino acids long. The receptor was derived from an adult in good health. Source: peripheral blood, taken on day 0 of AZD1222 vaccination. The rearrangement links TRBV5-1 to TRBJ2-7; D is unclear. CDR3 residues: CASSLGVDSYEQYF. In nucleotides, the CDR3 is TGCGCCAGCAGCTTGGGAGTGGATTCCTACGAGCAGTACTTC.